This T cell receptor beta chain was sequenced for a study of early T cells in non-severe SARS-CoV-2 infection. One entry per CDR3 protein results from TCRdb running MiXCR on the 5' RACE reads. This table holds roughly 50,000 distinct CDR3 sequences, around a tenth found once. Germline loops: CDR1 DFQATT, CDR2 SNEGSKA (reference sequence). The CDR3 sequence is 15 residues long. Trimming took off 3 bases at V and 2 bases at J, with 17 bases between the two ends. In its sample, this clonotype was seen many times. V and J are TRBV20-1 and TRBJ2-7; tentative D call: TRBD1 (5 bases). The source material was whole blood. This sequence was found in an adult who was a healthcare worker with PCR-confirmed SARS-CoV-2 infection or an uninfected control (not recorded which). This CDR3 is CSASVIRDSTYEQYF. Written as DNA, the CDR3 is TGCAGTGCTAGTGTAATCCGTGACAGCACCTACGAGCAGTACTTC.